This entry is about one TCR beta chain. Its antigen is undetermined. Sequencing used immunoSEQ multiplex PCR; TCRdb keeps in-frame clones, though not all of them. Of some 240,000 clones listed, roughly 87% are singletons. The data stem from a study of Ad26.COV2.S vaccination and SARS-CoV-2 variants. Overall study results and limits: Spike-specific TCR breadth was greater after Ad26.COV2.S than placebo. Reports say spike-specific CD8+ and CD4+ T cell responses covered substantial breadth after vaccination.

Treatment here: some 20 received Ad26.COV2.S at low or high dose, single or two shots; about 5 received placebo; per-sample allocation not given. Samples analyzed were those drawn on day 63 after the first vaccine or placebo injection. An adult aged 18-55 years in Boston served as the donor. This vaccine is an Ad26 vector that expresses the Wuhan-strain SARS-CoV-2 spike. This sequence was found in a person between 18 and 60 years old who received the Ad26.COV2.S COVID-19 vaccine or a placebo. Sample: peripheral blood, taken in a trial of Ad26.COV2.S vaccine versus placebo.

CDR3 bases: TGTGCCAGCAGCTCCAACTCAGCGGGGGGGAACACAGATACGCAGTATTTT. Translated, it gives CASSSNSAGGNTDTQYF. This chain joins TRBV7-6 and TRBJ2-3; TRBD2 aligns across 10 bases. V lost 4 bases and J lost 2; bases outside the gene matches: 9. CDR1 is SGHVS, CDR2 FNYEAQ, per germline. CDR3 length: 17 residues.